The next 16 T cell receptor beta chains were all read from a single sample in a study of T-cell reconstitution after alpha-beta-depleted transplantation in children. Molecular barcoding with unique molecular identifiers was used for the TCRbeta library. TCRdb passed the PCR reads through MiXCR, listing each CDR3 protein once. The repertoire holds fewer than 550,000 distinct CDR3 sequences, with over 10% as singletons. The sequencing here drew on PBMCs, mostly from graft donor cells, taken 180 days after TCRalphabeta/CD19-depleted stem cell transplant. The receptors come from a female patient between 2 and 10 years old who had a stem cell transplant for aplastic anemia, so the T cells may come from the graft donor.

J is TRBJ2-5 and V is TRBV5-6; 8 nucleotides match TRBD2. The germline V gene encodes CDR1 SGHDT and CDR2 YYEEEE. CDR3 length equals 15 residues. The junction had 6 bases not matched to a gene; V was cut back by 4 bases and J by 1 base. CDR3 sequence: CASSRPAGGQETQYF. The CDR3 coding sequence is TGTGCCAGCAGCCGCCCGGCGGGAGGCCAAGAGACCCAGTACTTC.

To note about this clonotype: At one of its ends the junction is not consistent with the germline gene, which may arise from a read error. This sequence joins TRBV12-3 or TRBV12-4 and TRBJ2-1; a weak D match, TRBD2 (5 bases). The CDR3 loop spans 18 amino acids. This chain's CDR3 is CTSSFSPVRALTYNEQFF. The CDR3 nucleotides read TGTACCAGCAGTTTTAGTCCTGTGCGGGCATTAACCTACAATGAGCAGTTCTTC.

V is TRBV20-1 and J is TRBJ2-6, with D possibly being TRBD2 (6 bases). CDR1 DFQATT and CDR2 SNEGSKA come from the germline V gene (reference sequence). CDR3 length: 17 amino acids. Trimming took 1 base from V and 0 from J, leaving 13 bases between them. The CDR3 DNA reads as TGCAGTGCTAGAGTAGCTAGCGCCTACTCTGGGGCCAACGTCCTGACTTTC. It specifies CSARVASAYSGANVLTF.

A few counts support this clonotype. V is TRBV4-2 and J is TRBJ2-7; 8 positions match TRBD2. The V gene's germline CDR1 is LGHNA and CDR2 YNFKEQ. The CDR3 is 17 amino acids. V lost 1 base to trimming and J lost 2 bases; unmatched junction nucleotides: 10. In DNA, the CDR3 is TGTGCCAGCAGCCAAGGGGCGGCTAGCGGGTCACCCTACGAGCAGTACTTC. This codes for CASSQGAASGSPYEQYF.

The sample holds a few counts of this clonotype. The V gene is TRBV9, the J gene TRBJ2-5; D is perhaps TRBD1 (5 bases). There are 16 residues in the CDR3. Germline V lookup: CDR1 SGDLS, CDR2 YYNGEE. V shed 0 bases and J shed 5 bases, with 17 bases lying between them. The CDR3 DNA is TGTGCCAGCAGCGTAGAAGGGCAGGGCTGGGCGGAGACCCAGTACTTC. Translation: CASSVEGQGWAETQYF.

The chain links TRBV6-1 to TRBJ1-5; D uncertain. With 6 bases removed from V and 2 bases from J, the gap between germline ends came to 11 bases. CDR3 size: 14 residues. Germline V gene lookup returns CDR1 MNHNS and CDR2 SASEGT. As DNA, the CDR3 is TGTGCCAGCAGCCCATTAGATGGCAATCAGCCCCAGCATTTT. This sequence encodes CASSPLDGNQPQHF.

This clonotype was recorded a few times. The rearrangement uses TRBV12-5 and TRBJ2-2; D unclear. Germline CDR1 LGHNT, CDR2 FRNRAP. The CDR3 covers 12 residues. With 4 bases removed from V and 6 bases from J, the gap between germline ends came to 6 bases. The CDR3 protein is CASGWDSGELFF. In DNA form, the CDR3 reads TGTGCTAGTGGTTGGGATTCCGGGGAGCTGTTTTTT.

The chain has TRBV7-2 and TRBJ1-1; 10 bases map to TRBD1. The CDR3 has 17 residues. Germline V lookup: CDR1 SGHTA, CDR2 FQGNSA. V lost 3 bases, J lost 6 bases, and 13 bases stayed unmatched. The CDR3 DNA reads as TGTGCCAGCAGCTTGACGGGACAGGGGTGGAAGGGTGCTGAAGCTTTCTTT. This translates into CASSLTGQGWKGAEAFF.

This chain joins TRBV27 and TRBJ1-2, with 7 bases identical to TRBD1. Germline V gives CDR1 MNHEY, CDR2 SMNVEV (reference sequence). V gave up 3 bases and J gave up 3 bases; unmatched junction bases: 7. The CDR3 sequence is 15 residues long. The CDR3 region has the DNA TGTGCCAGCAGTTTTGGAGGGGGCGCCGACTATGGCTACACCTTC. This sequence encodes CASSFGGGADYGYTF.

The V gene is TRBV29-1, the J gene TRBJ1-1, with D unclear. The germline gives CDR1 SQVTM, CDR2 ANQGSEA. The V gene lost 5 bases and the J gene lost 4 bases, with 5 bases spanning the gap. This CDR3 is built from 10 residues. CDR3 nucleotides: TGCAGCGTTCGTATCACTGAAGCTTTCTTT. It encodes CSVRITEAFF.

This clonotype occurred many times. The rearrangement joins TRBV3-1 to TRBJ2-1; D might be TRBD1 or TRBD2, each matching 5 bases. Trimming removed 2 bases from V and 4 bases from J, with 12 bases in between. In germline, CDR1 is LGHDT, CDR2 YNNKEL (reference sequence). CDR3 length: 15 amino acids. CDR3: CASSQLSGGYNEQFF. CDR3 DNA sequence: TGTGCCAGCAGCCAATTGAGTGGGGGATACAATGAGCAGTTCTTC.

A few counts support this clonotype. V usage is TRBV19 and J usage is TRBJ2-4; D is undetermined. V was cut by 6 bases and J by 0 bases, with 12 bases left in between. The CDR3 is 15 residues long. Germline CDR1 and CDR2: LNHDA and SQIVND (reference sequence). CDR3: CASRYSPLAKNIQYF. DNA of the CDR3: TGTGCCAGTAGGTACAGTCCACTAGCCAAAAACATTCAGTACTTC.

This clonotype was seen a handful of times. This chain uses TRBV27 with TRBJ2-1; 7 bases line up with TRBD2. Germline V gene lookup returns CDR1 MNHEY and CDR2 SMNVEV (reference sequence). The ends lost 6 bases at V and 0 bases at J; junction bases unmatched: 5. The CDR3 extends over 15 amino acids. The CDR3 DNA sequence: TGTGCCAGCAGCTGGGGGGGATTCTCCTACAATGAGCAGTTCTTC. Amino acids: CASSWGGFSYNEQFF.

V and J are TRBV4-3 and TRBJ1-6, with D tentatively TRBD1 (5 bases). In germline, CDR1 is LGHNA, CDR2 YSLEER. The length of the CDR3 is 13 residues. Trimming cost V 6 bases and J 5 bases, with 8 bases left between them. The CDR3 DNA is TGCGCCAGCAGTGAGGGACATAATTCACCCCTCCACTTT. Its translation: CASSEGHNSPLHF.

V usage is TRBV20-1 and J usage is TRBJ2-3, with 7 positions matching TRBD1. With V trimmed by 0 bases and J by 0 bases, 18 bases remained unmatched. This CDR3 contains 20 residues. CDR1 DFQATT and CDR2 SNEGSKA come from the germline V gene (reference sequence). CDR3 nucleotide sequence: TGCAGTGCTAGAGAGGACCGGGACAGCATAAGCGGAGCAAGCACAGATACGCAGTATTTT. Translation gives CSAREDRDSISGASTDTQYF.

This clonotype was seen more than once but under ten times. The DNA of the CDR3 is TGTGCCAGCAGTTTTTACCGGAGCTCCTACAATGAGCAGTTCTTC. Translation: CASSFYRSSYNEQFF. The rearrangement links TRBV28 to TRBJ2-1; D is undetermined. Trimming stripped 3 bases from V and 0 bases from J, with 9 bases between. Germline loops: CDR1 MDHEN, CDR2 SYDVKM. The CDR3 is 15 amino acids.